This T cell receptor (beta chain) comes out of a study of human thymus T cells. Study outcomes and limitations: Thymic and blood repertoires seemed to show skewed V and J gene use. Related reports documented highly overlapping thymic repertoires among unrelated individuals.

This clone was observed a single time. Its antigen is unknown. TCRdb's copy holds only in-frame clones and misses some; the assay was immunoSEQ multiplex PCR. Of roughly 120,000 clones listed, around 94% were seen once; the top ten hold 0.02% to 0.03%. Corrective heart surgery yielded resections, and these provided the thymus tissue. Donors were healthy Finnish babies undergoing corrective operations for congenital heart defects. CDR3 length equals 12 residues. With 4 bases removed from V and 8 bases from J, the gap between germline ends came to 9 bases. Germline CDR1 is SGHTS and CDR2 is YDEGEE. The chain uses TRBV5-8 and TRBJ1-4; D ambiguous. This sequence originates from a boy under two years old with a congenital heart defect but otherwise immunologically healthy. Sequenced material: thymus tissue. The CDR3 loop reads CASSPPREKLFF. The CDR3 DNA reads as TGTGCCAGCAGCCCCCCAAGGGAAAAACTGTTTTTT.